This is a list of T cell receptor beta chains from one sample in a study of blood T cell repertoires in COVID-19. TCRdb keeps only in-frame clones here, not all; method: immunoSEQ multiplex PCR. The table has approximately 250,000 clones, 86% seen once. The specimen sequenced was peripheral blood. These receptors originate from a man under 40 with active or convalescent COVID-19. CDR3s include the opening cysteine and the closing phenylalanine or tryptophan. D genes are given only for firm matches. Rows may omit the clone size; those that give it use once, few, many or a size class.

.,TRBJ1-1,TRBD1,TRBV30,TGTGCCCGCACGACAGGGGGCACTGAAGCTTTCTTT,CARTTGGTEAFF
.,TRBJ1-3,.,TRBV5-5,TGTGCCAGCAGCTTGGAACATTCTGGAAACACCATATATTTT,CASSLEHSGNTIYF
.,TRBJ2-2,TRBD2,TRBV3-1/TRBV3-2,TGTGCCAGCAGCCAAGAAGTATGGCTAGCGGGTAGGACCGGGGAGCTGTTTTTT,CASSQEVWLAGRTGELFF
few,TRBJ1-1,.,TRBV3-1/TRBV3-2,TGTGCCAGCAGCCTTCCCGGGAACACTGAAGCTTTCTTT,CASSLPGNTEAFF
once,TRBJ1-6,TRBD1,TRBV7-3,TGTGCCAGCAGTATGGGACAGTATAATTCACCCCTCCACTTT,CASSMGQYNSPLHF
.,TRBJ2-2,TRBD1,TRBV30,TGTGCCTGGAGCCCAGGTAGGGGACAGGCGTACACCGGGGAGCTGTTTTTT,CAWSPGRGQAYTGELFF
.,TRBJ2-1,.,TRBV28,TGTGCCAGCAGTTTTTTAGCCCCAAACAATGAGCAGTTCTTC,CASSFLAPNNEQFF
.,TRBJ2-5,TRBD2,TRBV6-5,TGTGCCAGCAGGGGAGGGGAGACCCAGTACTTC,CASRGGETQYF
.,TRBJ2-1,TRBD2,TRBV19,TGTGCCAGTAGGCCAGAGGCTAGCGGGGGGGCGAATGAGCAGTTCTTC,CASRPEASGGANEQFF
few,TRBJ1-4,.,TRBV19,TGTGCCAGTGCGCACAGGGCCACTAATGAAAAACTGTTTTTT,CASAHRATNEKLFF
.,TRBJ1-2,.,TRBV13,TGTGCCAGCAGCTTAGCCAGGGCGGGAGATGGCTACACCTTC,CASSLARAGDGYTF
.,TRBJ1-2,.,TRBV14,TGTGCCAGCAGCCCAGCAACGTTCACTAACTGGGGCTACACCTTC,CASSPATFTNWGYTF
few,TRBJ2-2,.,TRBV7-8,TGTGCCAGCAGCCTAAATCCCACCGGGGAGCTGTTTTTT,CASSLNPTGELFF
.,TRBJ2-1,.,TRBV2,TGTGCCAGCAGTGAACGGCTAGTCAGATACAATGAGCAGTTCTTC,CASSERLVRYNEQFF
.,TRBJ2-7,.,TRBV14,TGTGCCAGCAGCCAATGGCACGAGCAGTACTTC,CASSQWHEQYF
.,TRBJ1-2,TRBD1,TRBV27,TGTGCCAGCGGGGACAGGGGGGATGGCTACACCTTC,CASGDRGDGYTF
.,TRBJ2-2,.,TRBV2,TGTGCCAGCAGTTTACAGGGAGACACCGGGGAGCTGTTTTTT,CASSLQGDTGELFF
.,TRBJ1-2,.,TRBV4-2,TGTGCCAGCAGCCAAACCCCAGACGGGATCTATGGCTACACCTTC,CASSQTPDGIYGYTF
.,TRBJ1-1,.,TRBV29-1,TGCAGCGTTATGGTTGCGATGAACACTGAAGCTTTCTTT,CSVMVAMNTEAFF
.,TRBJ2-5,.,TRBV29-1,TGCAGCGCCGCAGTTGGAGTGGAGACCCAGTACTTC,CSAAVGVETQYF
.,TRBJ2-5,.,TRBV5-1,TGCGCCAGCAGCTTACTCCACCAAGAGACCCAGTACTTC,CASSLLHQETQYF
few,TRBJ1-2,.,TRBV6-5,TGTGCCAGCAGTTACGGTGGAGGTGGCTACACCTTC,CASSYGGGGYTF